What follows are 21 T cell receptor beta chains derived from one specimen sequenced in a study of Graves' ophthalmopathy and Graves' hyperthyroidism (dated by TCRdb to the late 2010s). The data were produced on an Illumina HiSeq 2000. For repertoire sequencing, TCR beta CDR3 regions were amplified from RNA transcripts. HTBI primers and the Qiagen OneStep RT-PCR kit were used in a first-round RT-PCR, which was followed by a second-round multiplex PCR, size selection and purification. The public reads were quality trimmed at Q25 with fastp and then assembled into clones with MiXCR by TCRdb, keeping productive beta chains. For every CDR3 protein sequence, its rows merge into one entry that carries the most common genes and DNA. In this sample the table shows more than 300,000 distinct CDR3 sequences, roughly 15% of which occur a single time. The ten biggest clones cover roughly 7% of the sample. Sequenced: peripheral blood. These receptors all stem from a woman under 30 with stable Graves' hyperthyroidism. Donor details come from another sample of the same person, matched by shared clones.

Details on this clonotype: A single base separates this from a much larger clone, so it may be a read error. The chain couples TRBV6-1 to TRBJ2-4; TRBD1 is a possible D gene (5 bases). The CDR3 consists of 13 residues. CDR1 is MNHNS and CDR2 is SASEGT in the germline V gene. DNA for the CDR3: TGTGCCAACAGTGAAACCTGGCAGGGCATTCAGTACTTC. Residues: CANSETWQGIQYF.

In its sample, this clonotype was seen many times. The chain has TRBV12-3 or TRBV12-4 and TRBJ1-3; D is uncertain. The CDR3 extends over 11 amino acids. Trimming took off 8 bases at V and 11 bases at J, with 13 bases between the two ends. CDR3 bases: TGTGCCAGCCTCTCCCTTGACGCCATATATTTT. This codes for CASLSLDAIYF.

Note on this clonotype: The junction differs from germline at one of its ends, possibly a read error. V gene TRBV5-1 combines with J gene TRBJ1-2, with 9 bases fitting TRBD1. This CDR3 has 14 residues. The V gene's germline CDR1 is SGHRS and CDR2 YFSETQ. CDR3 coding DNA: TGCGCCAGCAGCTGGGGACAGGGTGGCTATGGCTTCACCTTC. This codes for CASSWGQGGYGFTF.

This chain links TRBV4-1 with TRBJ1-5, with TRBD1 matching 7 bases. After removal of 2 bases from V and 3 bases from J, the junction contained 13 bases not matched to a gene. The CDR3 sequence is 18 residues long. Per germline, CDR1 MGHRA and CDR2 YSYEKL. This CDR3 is CASSQIYLQGPSNQPQHF. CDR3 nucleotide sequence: TGCGCCAGCAGCCAAATATACTTACAGGGGCCCTCCAATCAGCCCCAGCATTTT.

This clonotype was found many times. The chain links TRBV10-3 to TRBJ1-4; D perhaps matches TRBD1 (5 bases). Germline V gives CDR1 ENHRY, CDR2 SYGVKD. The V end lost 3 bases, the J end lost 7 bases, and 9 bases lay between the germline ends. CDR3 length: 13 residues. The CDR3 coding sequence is TGTGCCATCAGTGACGGGGGGGGTGAAAAACTGTTTTTT. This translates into CAISDGGGEKLFF.

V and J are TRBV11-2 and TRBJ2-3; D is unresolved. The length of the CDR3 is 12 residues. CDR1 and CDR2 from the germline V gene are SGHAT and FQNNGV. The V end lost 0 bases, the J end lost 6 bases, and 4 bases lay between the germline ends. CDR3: CASSLDRDTQYF. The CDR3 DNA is TGTGCCAGCAGCTTAGATCGGGATACGCAGTATTTT.

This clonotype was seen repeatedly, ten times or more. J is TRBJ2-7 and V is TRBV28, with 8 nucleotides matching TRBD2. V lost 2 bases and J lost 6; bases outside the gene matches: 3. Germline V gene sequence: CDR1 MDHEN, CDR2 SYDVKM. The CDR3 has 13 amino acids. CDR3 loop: CASSLPGGLEQYF. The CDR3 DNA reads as TGTGCCAGCAGTTTACCGGGGGGGCTCGAGCAGTACTTC.

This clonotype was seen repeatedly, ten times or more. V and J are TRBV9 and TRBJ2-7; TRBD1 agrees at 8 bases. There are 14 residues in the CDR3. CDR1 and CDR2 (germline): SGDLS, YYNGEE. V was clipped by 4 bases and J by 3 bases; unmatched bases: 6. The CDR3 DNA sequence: TGTGCCAGCAGCCCCGGGGGACAGGTCTACGAGCAGTACTTC. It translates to CASSPGGQVYEQYF.

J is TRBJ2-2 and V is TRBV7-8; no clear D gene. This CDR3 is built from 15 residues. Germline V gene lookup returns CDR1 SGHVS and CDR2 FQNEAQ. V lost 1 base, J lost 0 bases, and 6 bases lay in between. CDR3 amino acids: CASSLVGPNTGELFF. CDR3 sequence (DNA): TGTGCCAGCAGCTTAGTCGGACCGAACACCGGGGAGCTGTTTTTT. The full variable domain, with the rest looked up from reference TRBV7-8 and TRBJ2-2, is GAGVSQSPRYKVAKRGQDVALRCDPISGHVSLFWYQQALGQGPEFLTYFQNEAQLDKSGLPSDRFFAERPEGSVSTLKIQRTQQEDSAVYLCASSLVGPNTGELFFGEGSRLTVL.

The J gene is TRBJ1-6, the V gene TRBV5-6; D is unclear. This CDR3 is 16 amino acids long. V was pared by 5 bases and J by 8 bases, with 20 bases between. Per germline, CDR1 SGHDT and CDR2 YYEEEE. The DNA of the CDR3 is TGTGCCAGCAGTCTCTCTCTTGGGGTTACGGATTCACCCCTCCACTTT. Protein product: CASSLSLGVTDSPLHF.

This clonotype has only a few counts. CDR3 coding DNA: TGTGCCAGTAGTATGACGGGGGAAACCTACGAGCAGTACTTC. It encodes CASSMTGETYEQYF. The chain combines TRBV19 with TRBJ2-7; TRBD2 is a possible D gene (6 bases). Trimming shortened V by 3 bases and J by 2 bases, and 11 bases separated the two germline ends. This CDR3 region has 14 residues. Germline CDR1 is LNHDA and CDR2 is SQIVND (reference sequence).

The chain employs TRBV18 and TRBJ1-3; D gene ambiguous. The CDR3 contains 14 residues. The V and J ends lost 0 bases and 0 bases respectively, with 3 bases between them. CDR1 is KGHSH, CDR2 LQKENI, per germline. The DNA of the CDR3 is TGTGCCAGCTCACCACCATACTCTGGAAACACCATATATTTT. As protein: CASSPPYSGNTIYF.

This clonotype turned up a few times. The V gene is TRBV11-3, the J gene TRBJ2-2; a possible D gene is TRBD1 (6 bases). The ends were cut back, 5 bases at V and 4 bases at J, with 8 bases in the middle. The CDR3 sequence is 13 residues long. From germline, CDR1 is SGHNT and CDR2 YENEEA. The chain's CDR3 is CASSRDITGELFF. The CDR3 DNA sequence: TGTGCCAGCAGCAGGGACATCACCGGGGAGCTGTTTTTT.

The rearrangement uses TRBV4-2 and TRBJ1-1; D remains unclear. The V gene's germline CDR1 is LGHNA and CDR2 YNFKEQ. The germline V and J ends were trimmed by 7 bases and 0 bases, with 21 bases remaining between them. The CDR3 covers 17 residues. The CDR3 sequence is CASIVYLSSSMNTEAFF. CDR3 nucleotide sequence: TGTGCCAGCATCGTCTACCTCAGCTCCTCCATGAACACTGAAGCTTTCTTT.

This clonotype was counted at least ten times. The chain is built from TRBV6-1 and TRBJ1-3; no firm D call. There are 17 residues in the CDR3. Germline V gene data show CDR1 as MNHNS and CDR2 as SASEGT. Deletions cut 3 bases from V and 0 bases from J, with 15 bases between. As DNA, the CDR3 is TGTGCCAGCAGTGAGGCTCTCCAAGGTATCTCTGGAAACACCATATATTTT. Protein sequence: CASSEALQGISGNTIYF.

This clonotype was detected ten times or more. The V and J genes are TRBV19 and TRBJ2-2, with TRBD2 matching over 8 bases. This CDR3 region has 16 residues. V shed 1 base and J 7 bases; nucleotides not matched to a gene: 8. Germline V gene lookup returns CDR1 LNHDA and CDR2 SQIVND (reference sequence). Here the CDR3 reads CASSIAGGWKNGELFF. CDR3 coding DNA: TGTGCCAGTAGTATAGCGGGAGGGTGGAAAAACGGGGAGCTGTTTTTT.

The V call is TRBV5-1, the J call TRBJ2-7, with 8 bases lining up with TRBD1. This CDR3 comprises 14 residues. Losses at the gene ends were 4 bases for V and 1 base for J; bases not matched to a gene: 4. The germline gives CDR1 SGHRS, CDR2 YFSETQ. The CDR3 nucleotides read TGCGCCAGCAGCGGGAGGACAGGGTCCTACGAGCAGTACTTC. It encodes CASSGRTGSYEQYF.

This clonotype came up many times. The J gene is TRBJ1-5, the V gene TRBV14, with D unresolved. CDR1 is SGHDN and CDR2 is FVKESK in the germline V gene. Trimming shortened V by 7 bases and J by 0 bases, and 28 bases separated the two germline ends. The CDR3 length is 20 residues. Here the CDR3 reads CASTPMVFGVGLNSNQPQHF. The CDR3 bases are TGTGCCAGCACCCCTATGGTCTTCGGGGTCGGGTTGAATAGCAATCAGCCCCAGCATTTT.

CDR3 in DNA: TGTGCCAGTCAACCGGGACGGTACACTGAAGCTTTCTTT. As protein: CASQPGRYTEAFF. V and J are TRBV27 and TRBJ1-1; possibly TRBD1 for D (5 bases). The V end lost 9 bases, the J end lost 3 bases, and 14 bases lay between the germline ends. This CDR3 comprises 13 residues. CDR1 and CDR2 (germline): MNHEY, SMNVEV (reference sequence).

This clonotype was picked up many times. The CDR3 protein is CASSENRGHTEAFF. For the CDR3, the DNA is TGTGCCAGCAGTGAAAACAGGGGTCACACTGAAGCTTTCTTT. This chain connects TRBV2 to TRBJ1-1; 7 bases agree with TRBD1. This CDR3 spans 14 amino acids. CDR1 SNHLY and CDR2 FYNNEI come from the germline V gene. The ends lost 2 bases at V and 3 bases at J; junction bases unmatched: 3.

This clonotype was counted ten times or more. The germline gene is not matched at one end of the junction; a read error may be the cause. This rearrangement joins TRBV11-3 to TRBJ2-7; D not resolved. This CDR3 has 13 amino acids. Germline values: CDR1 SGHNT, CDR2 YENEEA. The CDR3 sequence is CASSLDPEVGPLF. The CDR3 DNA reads TGTGCCAGCAGCTTAGATCCGGAAGTAGGTCCTCTCTTC.